The 20 T cell receptor beta chains reported below all come from one sample, sequenced in a study of T-cell reconstitution after alpha-beta-depleted transplantation in children. The library targeted TCRbeta and was prepared with unique molecular identifiers. One entry per CDR3 protein, called by TCRdb with MiXCR from the PCR reads. The table lists 500,000 or so distinct CDR3 sequences, 30% to 35% of them singletons. The sequences come from PBMCs from the stem cell graft donor, collected from the stem cell graft. These receptors were obtained from a human donor who donated a stem cell graft to a child with aplastic anemia.

V usage is TRBV28 and J usage is TRBJ2-7, with a tentative D call TRBD1 (5 bases). This CDR3 contains 14 residues. Deletions cut 5 bases from V and 2 bases from J, with 13 bases between. From germline, CDR1 is MDHEN and CDR2 SYDVKM. Here the CDR3 reads CASSLRQFPYEQYV. The CDR3 DNA reads TGTGCCAGCAGTCTCCGACAGTTTCCCTACGAGCAGTACGTC.

The J gene is TRBJ2-3, the V gene TRBV15; 14 bases match TRBD2. Germline V lookup: CDR1 LNHNV, CDR2 YYDKDF (reference sequence). V lost 2 bases, J lost 6 bases, and 13 bases stayed unmatched. CDR3 length: 19 residues. The chain's CDR3 is CATSRKKPGLAGVGDTQYF. The CDR3 DNA reads TGTGCCACCAGCAGAAAAAAACCGGGACTAGCGGGAGTTGGGGATACGCAGTATTTT.

This chain connects TRBV11-1 to TRBJ2-2; D is perhaps TRBD1 (6 bases). CDR1 is SGHAT, CDR2 FQDESV, per germline (reference sequence). The CDR3 length is 18 residues. Between the trimmed V and J ends, which lost 4 bases and 1 base, there was a span of 19 bases. The CDR3 here is CASSSLGARGVNTGELFF. DNA of the CDR3: TGTGCCAGCAGCTCATTGGGGGCCAGGGGCGTGAACACCGGGGAGCTGTTTTTT.

This clonotype was found a few times. V is TRBV20-1 and J is TRBJ1-1; D call uncertain. The V gene lost 0 bases and the J gene lost 0 bases, with 11 bases spanning the gap. Per germline, CDR1 DFQATT and CDR2 SNEGSKA (reference sequence). This CDR3 has 15 amino acids. CDR3 nucleotide sequence: TGCAGTGCTAGAGATTTGTATACCATGAACACTGAAGCTTTCTTT. Translation: CSARDLYTMNTEAFF.

The chain joins TRBV12-3 or TRBV12-4 to TRBJ2-1; 8 bases line up with TRBD1. Germline trimming cut 3 bases from V and 7 bases from J; bases unmatched to any gene: 8. The CDR3 is 15 amino acids. The chain's CDR3 is CASSFQGAQRNEQFF. The CDR3 coding sequence is TGTGCCAGCAGTTTTCAGGGGGCGCAAAGGAATGAGCAGTTCTTC.

The chain couples TRBV7-2 to TRBJ2-3; tentative D call: TRBD1 (5 bases). V was clipped by 6 bases and J by 2 bases, with 12 bases between them. Germline values: CDR1 SGHTA, CDR2 FQGNSA. The length of the CDR3 is 14 residues. The DNA of the CDR3 is TGTGCCAGCAGGGGCAGGGCCGACACAGATACGCAGTATTTT. As protein: CASRGRADTDTQYF. The entire variable domain, with the rest obtained from reference TRBV7-2 and TRBJ2-3, is as follows: GAGVSQSPSNKVTEKGKDVELRCDPISGHTALYWYRQSLGQGLEFLIYFQGNSAPDKSGLPSDRFSAERTGGSVSTLTIQRTQQEDSAVYLCASRGRADTDTQYFGPGTRLTVL.

The rearrangement uses TRBV30 and TRBJ1-2, with a possible D match to TRBD1 (5 bases). The germline V gene encodes CDR1 GTSNPN and CDR2 SVGIG (reference sequence). Trimming took 1 base from V and 2 from J, leaving 11 bases between them. This CDR3 contains 14 residues. CDR3 region: CAWSETVGNYGYTF. DNA of the CDR3: TGTGCCTGGAGTGAGACAGTAGGGAACTATGGCTACACCTTC.

This clonotype showed up just a few times. The chain has TRBV20-1 and TRBJ2-1, with 14 bases lining up with TRBD2. This CDR3 is built from 17 residues. The V gene's germline CDR1 is DFQATT and CDR2 SNEGSKA (reference sequence). V was clipped by 4 bases and J by 2 bases; unmatched bases: 7. This CDR3 reads CSAIQTSGRATYNEQFF. As DNA, the CDR3 is TGCAGTGCTATCCAGACTAGCGGGAGGGCCACCTACAATGAGCAGTTCTTC.

The V and J genes are TRBV3-1 and TRBJ1-2; TRBD1 might be the D (5 bases). The CDR3 spans 15 residues. Trimming took off 0 bases at V and 2 bases at J, with 10 bases between the two ends. Germline CDR1 reads LGHDT; CDR2 reads YNNKEL (reference sequence). The CDR3 protein is CASSQDHGGNYGYTF. CDR3 coding DNA: TGTGCCAGCAGCCAAGATCATGGGGGAAACTATGGCTACACCTTC. Complete variable domain (other parts from reference TRBV3-1 and TRBJ1-2): DTAVSQTPKYLVTQMGNDKSIKCEQNLGHDTMYWYKQDSKKFLKIMFSYNNKELIINETVPNRFSPKSPDKAHLNLHINSLELGDSAVYFCASSQDHGGNYGYTFGSGTRLTVV.

In this sample, this clonotype turned up a few times. This chain joins TRBV5-6 and TRBJ2-5, with D unclear. CDR1 SGHDT and CDR2 YYEEEE come from the germline V gene. The CDR3 contains 16 residues. The germline V and J ends were trimmed by 4 bases and 3 bases, with 19 bases remaining between them. The DNA of the CDR3 is TGTGCCAGCAGCCCACAAACGTGGTGGGGAAAAGAGACCCAGTACTTC. This sequence encodes CASSPQTWWGKETQYF.

This clonotype was counted many times. The CDR3 here is CASSQGVDASYEQYF. In DNA form, the CDR3 reads TGTGCCAGCAGCCAGGGGGTGGACGCATCCTACGAGCAGTACTTC. The chain joins TRBV7-2 to TRBJ2-7; 7 nucleotides match TRBD1. Germline CDR1 reads SGHTA; CDR2 reads FQGNSA. The CDR3 is made up of 15 amino acids. J lost 1 base, V lost 5 bases, and 8 bases had no gene match.

CDR3 amino acids: CATSRDWGVDTGELFF. DNA of the CDR3: TGTGCCACCAGCAGAGATTGGGGAGTAGATACCGGGGAGCTGTTTTTT. The chain couples TRBV15 to TRBJ2-2; perhaps TRBD2 as D (5 bases). The CDR3 runs to 16 residues. Trimming took off 0 bases at V and 5 bases at J, with 13 bases between the two ends. Germline values: CDR1 LNHNV, CDR2 YYDKDF (reference sequence).

The rearrangement links TRBV7-2 to TRBJ1-2; D is unclear. CDR3 length: 15 residues. CDR1 is SGHTA, CDR2 FQGNSA, per germline. The ends were cut back, 3 bases at V and 1 base at J, with 12 bases in the middle. Here the CDR3 reads CASSFGQLNNYGYTF. DNA for the CDR3: TGTGCCAGCAGCTTCGGGCAGCTTAATAACTATGGCTACACCTTC.

This clonotype was found a few times. The rearrangement links TRBV5-1 to TRBJ1-2; D is unresolved. V was trimmed by 0 bases and J by 0 bases, leaving 15 bases between them. Germline V gene sequence: CDR1 SGHRS, CDR2 YFSETQ. The CDR3 is 17 amino acids. CDR3 nucleotide sequence: TGCGCCAGCAGCTTGGAGTCAGCCATGAGGTCTAACTATGGCTACACCTTC. Encoded protein: CASSLESAMRSNYGYTF.

The CDR3 loop is CASAGKNSYEQYF. The CDR3 DNA reads as TGTGCCAGCGCAGGCAAAAATTCCTACGAGCAGTACTTC. The chain couples TRBV28 to TRBJ2-7; D is uncertain. The CDR3 contains 13 residues. The germline V gene encodes CDR1 MDHEN and CDR2 SYDVKM. Deletions cut 8 bases from V and 1 base from J, with 12 bases between.

The genes are TRBV5-1 and TRBJ2-3; TRBD2 might be the D (6 bases). The CDR3 has 14 amino acids. CDR1 SGHRS and CDR2 YFSETQ come from the germline V gene. The ends were cut back, 3 bases at V and 1 base at J, with 9 bases in the middle. CDR3 residues: CASSSGTGTDTQYF. Written as DNA, the CDR3 is TGCGCCAGCAGCTCCGGGACTGGCACAGATACGCAGTATTTT. The full variable domain, with the rest looked up from reference TRBV5-1 and TRBJ2-3, is KAGVTQTPRYLIKTRGQQVTLSCSPISGHRSVSWYQQTPGQGLQFLFEYFSETQRNKGNFPGRFSGRQFSNSRSEMNVSTLELGDSALYLCASSSGTGTDTQYFGPGTRLTVL.

The sample holds one count of this clonotype. The chain joins TRBV30 to TRBJ1-5; D uncertain. CDR1 GTSNPN and CDR2 SVGIG come from the germline V gene (reference sequence). Between the trimmed V and J ends, which lost 5 bases and 0 bases, there was a span of 8 bases. The CDR3 runs 13 residues. The CDR3: CAWRTGSNQPQHF. CDR3 DNA sequence: TGTGCCTGGCGTACTGGTAGCAATCAGCCCCAGCATTTT.

The J gene is TRBJ2-4, the V gene TRBV19, with 7 bases matching TRBD1. Trimming took 3 bases from V and 3 from J; bases not matched to a gene: 2. The germline V gene has CDR1 LNHDA and CDR2 SQIVND (reference sequence). This CDR3 is 14 amino acids long. This CDR3 reads CASSMTGFKNIQYF. The CDR3 DNA follows: TGTGCCAGTAGTATGACAGGGTTCAAAAACATTCAGTACTTC.

This chain links TRBV7-2 with TRBJ2-3; D not resolved. This CDR3 is 13 amino acids long. The germline V gene encodes CDR1 SGHTA and CDR2 FQGNSA. V shed 2 bases and J shed 6 bases, with 9 bases lying between them. The CDR3 sequence is CASSLIWRDTQYF. The CDR3 DNA reads as TGTGCCAGCAGCTTAATCTGGCGGGATACGCAGTATTTT.

The V and J genes are TRBV12-3 or TRBV12-4 and TRBJ2-6, with D unresolved. The CDR3 consists of 13 residues. The ends were cut back, 2 bases at V and 4 bases at J, with 3 bases in the middle. CDR3 bases: TGTGCCAGCAGTTTAAAGGGGGCCAACGTCCTGACTTTC. Translation: CASSLKGANVLTF.